A few counts support the clone carrying this TCR beta chain. The antigen is undetermined. Per germline, CDR1 LNHDA and CDR2 SQIVND (reference sequence). Deletions cut 3 bases from V and 7 bases from J, with 6 bases between. The CDR3 runs 11 residues. The data are from a study of T cell clonotyping in hematopoietic cell transplantation. Clones were sequenced by immunoSEQ multiplex PCR, and TCRdb holds only the in-frame ones, with some missing. The top ten clones hold over 7% of a sample with under 5,000 clones, 70% of them seen once. Study-level points and caveats: Pathologically expanded recipient clonotypes increased progressively from day 30 to day 180 as diversity fell. Higher Inverse Simpson Index values in graft donor and pretransplant recipient predicted broader posttransplant TCR diversity. At the given depth, recipient repertoires were over 95% de novo clonotypes. Cells were unsorted, so CD4 and CD8 contributions were not separated.

The rearrangement joins TRBV19 to TRBJ1-1; no clear D gene. This clonotype was sampled from a male patient over 55 who had an allogeneic stem cell transplant, so the T cells may come from the graft donor. Some clones in this sample may be carry-over from other donors' samples. This sample comprised PBMCs, obtained 100 days after allogeneic stem cell transplant. CDR3 DNA sequence: TGTGCCAGTAGTATCGCGGGTGAAGCTTTCTTT. Encoded protein: CASSIAGEAFF.